This T cell receptor beta chain appears in the sequencing data of a study of T cell responses to AZD1222 COVID-19 vaccine (dated by TCRdb to the early 2020s). Notes on the research overall: AZD1222 recipients whose second dose came at about 4 weeks and those whose second dose came at about 12 weeks were combined into one group, since spike-specific TCR depth and breadth did not differ between the two schedules. TCR sequencing was performed for 230 to 250 trial participants, of whom about 200 were given two doses of AZD1222 and around 26 were given two doses of MenACWY control vaccine. Trial participants were enrolled by age into subgroups of 18-55, 56-69 and 70-plus years, and roughly 160, 29 and 62 TCR-sequenced participants, respectively, were included in these subgroups.

This clone was seen only once. Its antigen is currently not known. Base-call qualities are not available, and no considerably larger clone is one nucleotide away. What the research found in general, with its limitations: Epitopes outside the regions mutated in the B.1.351 and B.1.1.7 variants were reportedly recognized by nearly half of the unique spike-specific TCRs. Participants were mostly white British and included more females than males, and it was suggested by the authors that clonal diversity may have been underestimated. The 56-69-year group was small, and its depth increase did not reach significance, likely because of low power. The vaccine-associated CD4 TCRs covered the entire spike protein, and the dominant responses fell in regions 160-218 and 743-854. No day 14 peak-response samples were available, so repertoires were characterized only after the peak T cell response. A significant rise in spike-specific TCR breadth and depth was observed after two AZD1222 doses relative to day 0 and relative to MenACWY recipients. Only five to seven AZD1222 recipients were SARS-CoV-2 seropositive at baseline, limiting conclusions about previously exposed vaccinees.

According to the study, the label for this sample's time point signals: baseline before first vaccination. Samples from vaccinated people were obtained from the UK trials COV001 and COV002, which included a single-blind randomized controlled phase 2/3 trial of AZD1222 (ChAdOx1 nCoV-19) in healthy adults. Trial participant PBMC samples were collected at day 0 and day 28 after the second dose for TCRbeta chain sequencing. Cut back by 7 bases and 4 bases, the V and J ends lie 8 bases apart. According to the germline V gene, CDR1 reads MDHEN and CDR2 reads SYDVKM. CDR3 length: 11 amino acids, cysteine to phenylalanine. Only the CDR3 portion is preserved as DNA: 33 bases, with reading frame beginning at the first base. The CDR3 regions of human TCRbeta chains were analyzed by immunosequencing. On the study's bioinformatics: TCRs in the repertoires were compared against a reference library of SARS-CoV-2-specific TCRs that had been generated with the MIRA antigen-specificity platform. Breadth meant the fraction of unique TCRs that were SARS-CoV-2-associated, whereas depth meant the fraction of total T cells that were SARS-CoV-2-associated. Using the MIRA data, every spike-specific TCR was mapped to the spike region that the TCR reacted to and assigned to either a CD4 or a CD8 class. Log10-transformed breadth and depth values were compared by one-way ANOVA with Sidak's multiple comparisons tests. Entries here come from immuneACCESS through TCRdb and include only in-frame sequences with V and J called. Some clones fail to appear in such tables; in the studies checked, an unresolved V gene covers under half of the shortfall, and the cause of the remainder is unknown. D and trimming come from the DNA, and the V and J calls and clone size come from that table. The sample data list some 130,000 clones, and about 90% of these were observed just once. 8.4% of the sample belongs to the ten largest clones.

The origin of this receptor is an adult in good health. The chain is made from TRBV28 and TRBJ2-7, with a weak D call of TRBD2 (5 bases match). Sequenced material: peripheral blood, taken on day 0 of AZD1222 vaccination. The nucleotides read TGTGCCAGCAATTCGGGGTACGAGCAGTACTTC. Translated, it reads CASNSGYEQYF.